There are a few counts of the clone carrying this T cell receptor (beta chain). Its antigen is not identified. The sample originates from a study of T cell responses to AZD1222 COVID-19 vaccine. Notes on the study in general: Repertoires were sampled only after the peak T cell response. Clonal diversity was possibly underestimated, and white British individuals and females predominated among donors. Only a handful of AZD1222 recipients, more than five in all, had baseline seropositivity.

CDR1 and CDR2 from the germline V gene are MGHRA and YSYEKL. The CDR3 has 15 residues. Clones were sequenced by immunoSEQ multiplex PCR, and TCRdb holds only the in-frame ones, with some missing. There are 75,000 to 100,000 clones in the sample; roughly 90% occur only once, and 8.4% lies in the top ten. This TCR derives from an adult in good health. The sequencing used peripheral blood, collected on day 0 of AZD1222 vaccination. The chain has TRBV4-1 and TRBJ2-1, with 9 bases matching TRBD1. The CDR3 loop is CPRSPQGAIYNEQFF. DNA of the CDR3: TGCCCCCGCAGCCCACAGGGGGCAATCTACAATGAGCAGTTCTTC.